A selection of T cell receptor beta chains follows, all from one sample in a study of shared clonotypes between healthy human individuals. Only in-frame clones appear in the TCRdb table, and some are missing; sequencing was by immunoSEQ multiplex PCR. Of 190,000 or so clones listed, around 63% are singletons. The material sequenced was memory CD4+ T cells sorted from blood. These TCRs come from a man aged 25 to 40 in good health. Each CDR3 is given with its conserved first and last residue. The D gene is left open where the match is weak. A clone size is listed for some rows: how often the clone was seen (once, few, many), or a class if it is expanded.

D,J,size,length,V,CDR3,DNA
NA,TRBJ1-5,NA,14,TRBV19,CASTGREGNQPQHF,TGTGCCAGTACCGGACGAGAAGGCAATCAGCCCCAGCATTTT
NA,TRBJ2-3,NA,14,TRBV2,CASSTRGPTDTQYF,TGTGCCAGCAGTACCCGGGGGCCCACAGATACGCAGTATTTT
TRBD1,TRBJ2-7,NA,15,TRBV18,CASSSPGQGEGEQYF,TGTGCCAGCTCATCTCCGGGACAGGGGGAGGGCGAGCAGTACTTC
NA,TRBJ2-3,many,14,TRBV7-7,CASSVDTSTDTQYF,TGTGCTAGCAGCGTCGACACCTCCACAGATACGCAGTATTTT
TRBD1,TRBJ2-1,NA,15,TRBV25-1,CASSYTGTGNDEQFF,TGTGCCAGCAGTTATACCGGGACAGGGAATGATGAGCAGTTCTTC
NA,TRBJ2-3,NA,15,TRBV18,CASSPLGSSTDTQYF,TGTGCCAGCTCACCTCTGGGATCTAGCACAGATACGCAGTATTTT
TRBD1,TRBJ2-5,NA,17,TRBV4-1,CASSQDPQGALQETQYF,TGCGCCAGCAGCCAAGATCCCCAGGGGGCCCTACAAGAGACCCAGTACTTC
TRBD1,TRBJ2-6,NA,19,TRBV10-3,CAISPSDRGRNFGANVLTF,TGTGCCATCAGTCCCTCGGACAGGGGAAGGAACTTTGGGGCCAACGTCCTGACTTTC
NA,TRBJ2-2,NA,15,TRBV19,CASRVGTGDTGELFF,TGTGCCAGTAGAGTCGGTACGGGGGACACCGGGGAGCTGTTTTTT
NA,TRBJ2-2,NA,15,TRBV7-2,CASSLLQGPAGELFF,TGTGCCAGCAGCTTACTCCAGGGGCCCGCCGGGGAGCTGTTTTTT
TRBD1,TRBJ2-4,NA,14,TRBV6-1,CASSEYGTENIQYF,TGTGCCAGCAGTGAATATGGGACAGAAAACATTCAGTACTTC
NA,TRBJ2-3,NA,14,TRBV5-4,CASSPTGRTDTQYF,TGTGCCAGCAGCCCCACAGGGCGCACAGATACGCAGTATTTT
NA,TRBJ1-5,NA,13,TRBV27,CASSHSGLQPQHF,TGTGCCAGCAGCCATTCAGGGTTGCAGCCCCAGCATTTT
TRBD2,TRBJ2-5,once,15,TRBV6-4,CASSDSGAGEETQYF,TGTGCCAGCAGTGACTCCGGAGCGGGAGAAGAGACCCAGTACTTC